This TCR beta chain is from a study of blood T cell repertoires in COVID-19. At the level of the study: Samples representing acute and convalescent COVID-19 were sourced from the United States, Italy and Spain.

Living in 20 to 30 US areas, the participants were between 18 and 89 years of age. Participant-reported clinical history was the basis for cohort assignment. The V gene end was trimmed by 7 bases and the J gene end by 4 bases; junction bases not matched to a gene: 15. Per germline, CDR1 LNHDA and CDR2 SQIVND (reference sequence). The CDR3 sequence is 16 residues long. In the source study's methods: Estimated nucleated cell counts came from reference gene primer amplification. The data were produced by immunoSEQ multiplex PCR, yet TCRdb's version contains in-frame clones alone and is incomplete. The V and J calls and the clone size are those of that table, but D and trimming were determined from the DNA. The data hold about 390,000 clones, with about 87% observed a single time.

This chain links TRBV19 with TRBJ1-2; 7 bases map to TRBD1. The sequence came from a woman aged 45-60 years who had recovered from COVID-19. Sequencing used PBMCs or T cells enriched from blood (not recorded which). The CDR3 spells CASTPRDTGVGYGYTF. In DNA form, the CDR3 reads TGTGCCAGTACTCCGAGGGACACAGGGGTCGGCTATGGCTACACCTTC.